Only a few counts were recorded for the clone carrying this T cell receptor (beta chain). Its antigen is unknown. V was trimmed by 5 bases and J by 5 bases, leaving 25 bases between them. The germline CDR1 and CDR2 sequences are SGHRS and YFSETQ. The CDR3 is 17 residues long. These data come from a study of beta chain features in type 1 diabetes. TCRB transcripts that were expressed got sequenced, as all of the isolated RNA had been reverse transcribed. Here immunoSEQ multiplex PCR was the method, and the copy in TCRdb shows in-frame clones only, minus some. The data contain roughly 290,000 clones, approximately 16% of them seen just once; the ten biggest clones take up roughly 0.015%. Study-wide results and limits: Moderately but significantly shorter TCRB CDR3s were found in Type 1 diabetes patients in all four CD4+ subsets.

The chain joins TRBV5-1 to TRBJ1-1; D might be TRBD1 (5 bases). This sequence was found in a young man with type 1 diabetes. The material sequenced was naive CD4+ T cells from blood. The CDR3 DNA reads TGCGCCAGCAGACGTTGGGGGGAAGAGGGCCCGAAAACTGAAGCTTTCTTT. It codes for CASRRWGEEGPKTEAFF.